This TCR beta chain appears in the sequencing data of a study of cytomegalovirus exposure and HLA in healthy donors. These donors were members of the approximately 110-subject validation cohort, a group separate from the approximately 670-subject first cohort. Notes on the study in general: While the bulk of TCR sequences proved rare, some public TCRs turned up in many donors. TCR clusters originating in the first cohort tended to co-occur in the 110 or so validation repertoires, according to a later analysis. The study recorded 164 TCR beta chains that were cytomegalovirus-associated.

Germline CDR1 is SGHDN and CDR2 is FVKESK. J lost 2 bases, V lost 4 bases, and 18 bases had no gene match. This CDR3 has 20 amino acids. This clone has just one count. Its antigen is unknown. The protocol was immunoSEQ multiplex PCR, while the TCRdb copy is restricted to in-frame clones and leaves out a portion. The sample records roughly 200,000 clones, about 81% being singletons. Sequencing was done on a sample of PBMCs. The chain carries TRBV14 and TRBJ2-7, with TRBD1 matching over 12 bases. The source of this sequence is a woman in her 30s in good health and CMV-seronegative. CDR3 protein: CASSRRGGRDRGRDAYEQYF. The CDR3 coding sequence is TGTGCCAGCAGCCGAAGAGGGGGTCGGGACAGGGGGCGTGACGCCTACGAGCAGTACTTC.